The rows below give T cell receptor beta chains drawn from one sample of a study of blood T cell repertoires in COVID-19. Sequencing was performed with immunoSEQ multiplex PCR; in TCRdb, only in-frame clones are kept and a portion is missing. Counted here are about 250,000 clones, roughly 82% occurring once; the ten biggest clones make up approximately 4.5%. The sequencing input was peripheral blood. These receptors were collected from a woman aged 70-85 years with acute or convalescent COVID-19. Both conserved end residues are part of each CDR3. The D gene is left open where the match is weak. A clone size is listed for some rows: how often the clone was seen (once, few, many), or a class if it is expanded.

clone size: -
J gene: TRBJ2-2
V gene: TRBV7-2
D gene: -
CDR3 protein: CASRPNRGTGELFF
CDR3 DNA: TGTGCCAGCAGACCTAATCGGGGGACCGGGGAGCTGTTTTTT

clone size: once
J gene: TRBJ2-1
V gene: TRBV18
D gene: TRBD1
CDR3 protein: CASSPGQGAYEQFF
CDR3 DNA: TGTGCCAGCTCACCGGGACAGGGGGCTTATGAGCAGTTCTTC

clone size: -
J gene: TRBJ2-3
V gene: TRBV6-5
D gene: TRBD2
CDR3 protein: CASRSTSGLTDTQYF
CDR3 DNA: TGTGCCAGCAGATCAACTAGCGGCCTCACAGATACGCAGTATTTT

clone size: -
J gene: TRBJ2-7
V gene: TRBV28
D gene: -
CDR3 protein: CASSLGTFTYEQYF
CDR3 DNA: TGTGCCAGCAGTTTAGGGACATTCACCTACGAGCAGTACTTC

clone size: few
J gene: TRBJ2-2
V gene: TRBV6-2/TRBV6-3
D gene: -
CDR3 protein: CASSRQNTGELFF
CDR3 DNA: TGTGCCAGCAGTCGACAGAACACCGGGGAGCTGTTTTTT

clone size: -
J gene: TRBJ1-2
V gene: TRBV7-8
D gene: TRBD1
CDR3 protein: CASSETGYYGYTF
CDR3 DNA: TGTGCCAGCAGCGAGACAGGGTACTATGGCTACACCTTC

clone size: few
J gene: TRBJ2-1
V gene: TRBV10-1
D gene: TRBD2
CDR3 protein: CASREASGGGDEQFF
CDR3 DNA: TGCGCCAGCAGGGAGGCTAGCGGGGGGGGCGATGAGCAGTTCTTC

clone size: -
J gene: TRBJ1-2
V gene: TRBV6-2/TRBV6-3
D gene: TRBD1
CDR3 protein: CASSYTQGAGYTF
CDR3 DNA: TGTGCCAGCAGTTACACCCAGGGGGCTGGCTACACCTTC

clone size: -
J gene: TRBJ2-7
V gene: TRBV4-3
D gene: TRBD1
CDR3 protein: CASSNRDRGPGEQYF
CDR3 DNA: TGCGCCAGCAGCAACCGGGACAGGGGGCCGGGCGAGCAGTACTTC

clone size: -
J gene: TRBJ1-2
V gene: TRBV2
D gene: -
CDR3 protein: CASGREVYGYTF
CDR3 DNA: TGTGCCTCTGGCCGGGAGGTCTATGGCTACACCTTC

clone size: few
J gene: TRBJ1-4
V gene: TRBV19
D gene: -
CDR3 protein: CASSIGRSNEKLFF
CDR3 DNA: TGTGCCAGTAGTATAGGGCGGAGCAATGAAAAACTGTTTTTT

clone size: -
J gene: TRBJ1-2
V gene: TRBV5-4
D gene: TRBD1
CDR3 protein: CASSLALAAGQGARGYTF
CDR3 DNA: TGTGCCAGCAGCTTGGCTCTAGCCGCCGGACAGGGGGCGAGGGGCTACACCTTC

clone size: -
J gene: TRBJ1-1
V gene: TRBV25-1
D gene: TRBD1
CDR3 protein: CASSAGQGDTEAFF
CDR3 DNA: TGTGCCAGCAGTGCGGGACAGGGAGACACTGAAGCTTTCTTT

clone size: -
J gene: TRBJ1-5
V gene: TRBV4-3
D gene: -
CDR3 protein: CASSQAMESNQPQHF
CDR3 DNA: TGCGCCAGCAGCCAAGCTATGGAGAGCAATCAGCCCCAGCATTTT

clone size: -
J gene: TRBJ1-1
V gene: TRBV19
D gene: TRBD1
CDR3 protein: CASSMGTGRTEAFF
CDR3 DNA: TGTGCCAGTAGTATGGGGACAGGGAGGACTGAAGCTTTCTTT